This T cell receptor (beta chain) came from a study of response to subunit inactivated influenza vaccine. Broader study findings: Authors suggested that a seasonal influenza vaccination recruits few new T cells each time.

V lost 6 bases and J 4 bases, leaving 12 bases between the germline ends. Germline CDR1 reads MDHEN; CDR2 reads SYDVKM. This CDR3 spans 13 amino acids. MiXCR was run by TCRdb on the RT-PCR reads, yielding one entry per CDR3 protein. The sample has 650,000 to 700,000 distinct CDR3 sequences, 15% to 18% seen once. Points on this clonotype: Its target is unknown.

The chain has TRBV28 and TRBJ1-1; D not resolved. The TCR originated in a man in his fifties who received an inactivated influenza vaccine. The sample in question was PBMCs from blood, obtained roughly 12 days after vaccination. CDR3 region: CASRYRASTEAFF. Here the CDR3 DNA reads TGTGCCAGCAGATATAGGGCATCCACTGAAGCTTTCTTT. The variable domain in full, completed from reference TRBV28 and TRBJ1-1, reads DVKVTQSSRYLVKRTGEKVFLECVQDMDHENMFWYRQDPGLGLRLIYFSYDVKMKEKGDIPEGYSVSREKKERFSLILESASTNQTSMYLCASRYRASTEAFFGQGTRLTVV.